The clone carrying this TCR beta chain has a single count. This sample is drawn from a study of control samples from healthy donors and cancer patients. The CDR3 totals 16 residues. V gave up 0 bases and J gave up 2 bases, with 13 bases separating them. Per the germline V gene, CDR1 is KGHSH and CDR2 is LQKENI. Produced via immunoSEQ multiplex PCR; TCRdb's table is partial and in-frame only. Among approximately 110,000 clones listed, just over 90% were seen once. Input material: blood. The origin of this receptor is a human donor in good health. The donor label of this sample is uncertain. The chain uses TRBV18 and TRBJ1-1; tentatively, D is TRBD1 (5 bases). The CDR3 protein is CASSPPRGGSNTEAFF. CDR3 in DNA: TGTGCCAGCTCACCACCGCGTGGGGGATCTAACACTGAAGCTTTCTTT.